Presented here are 23 T cell receptor beta chains from one specimen sequenced in a study of blood T cell repertoires in COVID-19. Some clones are missing from TCRdb's copy, which holds only in-frame ones; the method was immunoSEQ multiplex PCR. The sample has over 150,000 clones; almost 85% are singletons. Material for sequencing was peripheral blood. These receptors came from a human donor with acute or convalescent COVID-19. The donor label of this sample is uncertain.

The rearrangement links TRBV5-1 to TRBJ1-6, with TRBD1 as a possible D gene (6 bases). The CDR3 is 13 amino acids. V was clipped by 3 bases and J by 16 bases, with 17 bases between them. In germline, CDR1 is SGHRS, CDR2 YFSETQ. In nucleotides, the CDR3 is TGCGCCAGCAGCTCCTTACAGGGAACTCAACTCCACTTT. The encoded protein is CASSSLQGTQLHF.

V usage is TRBV10-2 and J usage is TRBJ2-7, with D possibly TRBD1 on 6 matching bases. This CDR3 has 15 amino acids. V was cut by 3 bases and J by 6 bases, with 18 bases left in between. The germline gives CDR1 WSHSY, CDR2 SAAADI. The CDR3 DNA follows: TGCGCCAGCAGTGACCCCCCAGCAGGGGCGGGCGAGCAGTACTTC. It codes for CASSDPPAGAGEQYF.

This clone was found once. The chain recombines TRBV12-3 or TRBV12-4 with TRBJ1-2, with 7 bases identical to TRBD1. This CDR3 region has 13 residues. V lost 3 bases, J lost 8 bases, and 6 bases stayed unmatched. The CDR3 protein is CASSFDRAGGYTF. DNA for the CDR3: TGTGCCAGCAGTTTTGACAGGGCGGGAGGCTACACCTTC.

This chain connects TRBV28 to TRBJ1-3; 8 bases align to TRBD1. CDR3 length: 16 amino acids. Germline loops: CDR1 MDHEN, CDR2 SYDVKM. V was clipped by 6 bases and J by 0 bases; unmatched bases: 7. The CDR3 protein is CASRGTGQLSGNTIYF. The CDR3 DNA follows: TGTGCCAGCAGAGGGACAGGACAACTCTCTGGAAACACCATATATTTT. The full variable domain, its missing parts supplied by reference TRBV28 and TRBJ1-3, is DVKVTQSSRYLVKRTGEKVFLECVQDMDHENMFWYRQDPGLGLRLIYFSYDVKMKEKGDIPEGYSVSREKKERFSLILESASTNQTSMYLCASRGTGQLSGNTIYFGEGSWLTVV.

The chain combines TRBV7-3 with TRBJ2-2; possible D gene TRBD2, 6 bases. This CDR3 spans 15 amino acids. Germline assignment: CDR1 SGHTA and CDR2 FQGTGA. Deletions cut 5 bases from V and 5 bases from J, with 15 bases between. CDR3 sequence (DNA): TGTGCCAGCAGCCTTCACGGGGGTCGAACCGGGGAGCTGTTTTTT. It yields the protein CASSLHGGRTGELFF.

V usage is TRBV12-5 and J usage is TRBJ1-5; 7 bases agree with TRBD1. Germline assignment: CDR1 LGHNT and CDR2 FRNRAP. Trimming cost V 5 bases and J 2 bases; bases outside gene matches: 9. The CDR3 loop spans 16 amino acids. This chain's CDR3 is CASGKVTGFGNQPQHF. CDR3 DNA sequence: TGTGCTAGTGGTAAGGTGACAGGGTTCGGCAATCAGCCCCAGCATTTT.

The chain recombines TRBV7-6 with TRBJ1-5; 11 nucleotides match TRBD1. J lost 1 base, V lost 5 bases, and 10 bases had no gene match. This CDR3 region has 18 residues. Germline V CDR1 and CDR2: SGHVS, FNYEAQ. Written as DNA, the CDR3 is TGTGCCAGCAGCCAAGGGACAGGGGGAATAGGAAGCAATCAGCCCCAGCATTTT. Protein: CASSQGTGGIGSNQPQHF.

The V call is TRBV28, the J call TRBJ1-2; D unclear. The CDR3 has 11 amino acids. Germline V CDR1 and CDR2: MDHEN, SYDVKM. V lost 10 bases to trimming and J lost 8 bases, with 14 bases between them. CDR3 loop: CATRRGWGYTF. CDR3 coding DNA: TGTGCCACCAGGCGAGGTTGGGGCTACACCTTC.

This clone showed up just a few times. The V and J genes are TRBV27 and TRBJ1-5; 8 positions match TRBD1. Germline V gene sequence: CDR1 MNHEY, CDR2 SMNVEV (reference sequence). The CDR3 is 14 residues long. J was trimmed by 5 bases and V by 5 bases; bases with no gene match: 5. CDR3 DNA sequence: TGTGCCAGCAGTCCCCGGACAGGGTATCAGCCCCAGCATTTT. This translates into CASSPRTGYQPQHF.

The chain couples TRBV29-1 to TRBJ2-7, with D possibly matching TRBD1 (6 bases). The CDR3 runs to 13 residues. Germline lookup yields CDR1 SQVTM and CDR2 ANQGSEA. Between the trimmed V and J ends, which lost 2 bases and 5 bases, there was a span of 13 bases. Written as DNA, the CDR3 is TGCAGCGTTGAACAGGGGTTCGGGGACGAGCAGTACTTC. Its protein product is CSVEQGFGDEQYF.

The chain employs TRBV4-2 and TRBJ2-2, with TRBD2 matching over 15 bases. Unmatched junction bases numbered 12, after V lost 0 bases and J lost 1 base. Germline V lookup: CDR1 LGHNA, CDR2 YNFKEQ. CDR3 length: 22 amino acids. The CDR3, as DNA: TGTGCCAGCAGCCAAGATTGGGCCCCCCCGGGACTAGCGGGAGGGAACACCGGGGAGCTGTTTTTT. This translates into CASSQDWAPPGLAGGNTGELFF.

In its sample, this clone was seen a few times. The chain couples TRBV30 to TRBJ1-1, with 10 bases aligning to TRBD1. This CDR3 contains 16 residues. Germline lookup yields CDR1 GTSNPN and CDR2 SVGIG (reference sequence). The V gene end was trimmed by 3 bases and the J gene end by 5 bases; junction bases not matched to a gene: 12. The DNA for the CDR3 is TGTGCCTGGAGGAAACTGGACGACAGGGGGCGGACTGAAGCTTTCTTT. Translated, it gives CAWRKLDDRGRTEAFF.

This clone showed up many times. V is TRBV18 and J is TRBJ2-7, with 8 bases aligning to TRBD2. The CDR3 runs 16 residues. Per germline, CDR1 KGHSH and CDR2 LQKENI. V lost 0 bases, J lost 0 bases, and 4 bases stayed unmatched. DNA of the CDR3: TGTGCCAGCTCACCACCGGGACTAGGGGGCTCCTACGAGCAGTACTTC. Its protein product is CASSPPGLGGSYEQYF.

The V and J genes are TRBV5-1 and TRBJ2-5; 7 bases agree with TRBD1. The V segment lost 3 bases and the J segment 1 base; nucleotides outside the gene matches: 9. This CDR3 is 16 amino acids long. Per the germline V gene, CDR1 is SGHRS and CDR2 is YFSETQ. The CDR3 bases are TGCGCCAGCAGCTCCCGACTTGGACAGGTCCAAGAGACCCAGTACTTC. Translation gives CASSSRLGQVQETQYF.

With regard to this clone: Within the sample, other DNA sequences also encode this same CDR3. V gene TRBV30 combines with J gene TRBJ2-7; the D gene is possibly TRBD1 (6 bases). Per the germline V gene, CDR1 is GTSNPN and CDR2 is SVGIG (reference sequence). The CDR3 runs 12 residues. Trimming stripped 3 bases from V and 5 bases from J, with 11 bases between. CDR3 protein: CAWSPHRDEQYF. Written as DNA, the CDR3 is TGTGCCTGGAGCCCTCACAGGGACGAGCAGTACTTC.

This chain joins TRBV5-4 and TRBJ2-1; 10 nucleotides line up with TRBD2. CDR3 length: 14 residues. V was clipped by 2 bases and J by 9 bases; unmatched bases: 5. Germline V gives CDR1 SGHNT, CDR2 YYREEE (reference sequence). CDR3 residues: CASSFLAGVSEQFF. DNA of the CDR3: TGTGCCAGCAGCTTTCTAGCGGGAGTCAGTGAGCAGTTCTTC.

V usage is TRBV28 and J usage is TRBJ2-7; no reliable D call. Trimming removed 5 bases from V and 3 bases from J, with 11 bases in between. From germline, CDR1 is MDHEN and CDR2 SYDVKM. The CDR3 is made up of 13 amino acids. In nucleotides, the CDR3 is TGTGCCAGCAGTCCCGCAAGAGGCTACGAGCAGTACTTC. This translates into CASSPARGYEQYF.

The CDR3 protein is CASSEAGLAGAYEQYF. The CDR3, as DNA: TGTGCCAGCAGTGAGGCAGGGCTAGCGGGGGCCTACGAGCAGTACTTC. The rearrangement uses TRBV25-1 and TRBJ2-7; 10 nucleotides match TRBD2. Trimming at V came to 3 bases and at J to 2 bases, leaving 7 bases not matched to a gene. The CDR3 runs 16 residues. Germline V gives CDR1 MGHDK, CDR2 SYGVNS.

The chain joins TRBV27 to TRBJ2-3; D ambiguous. The CDR3 sequence is 13 residues long. The germline V and J ends were trimmed by 4 bases and 1 base, with 6 bases remaining between them. Per the germline V gene, CDR1 is MNHEY and CDR2 is SMNVEV (reference sequence). CDR3 in amino acids: CASSSQGTDTQYF. Written as DNA, the CDR3 is TGTGCCAGCAGTTCCCAGGGCACAGATACGCAGTATTTT.

This chain links TRBV4-2 with TRBJ1-2, with 12 bases lining up with TRBD1. V was clipped by 1 base and J by 6 bases; unmatched bases: 12. The CDR3 runs 18 residues. The germline CDR1 and CDR2 sequences are LGHNA and YNFKEQ. Here the CDR3 DNA reads TGTGCCAGCAGCCAAGGTCTCCAAGTAGGGACAGGGGGCAATGGCTACACCTTC. Translation gives CASSQGLQVGTGGNGYTF.

The chain joins TRBV5-6 to TRBJ2-7; tentatively, D is TRBD1 (6 bases). Trimming took 4 bases from V and 3 from J, leaving 20 bases between them. Germline V gene data show CDR1 as SGHDT and CDR2 as YYEEEE. The CDR3 consists of 16 residues. As DNA, the CDR3 is TGTGCCAGCAGCCTGTTAGACAGGACTCCGAACTACGAGCAGTACTTC. Translated, it gives CASSLLDRTPNYEQYF.

V is TRBV4-3 and J is TRBJ2-2, with 8 bases identical to TRBD2. The CDR3 runs to 16 residues. The ends lost 1 base at V and 1 base at J; junction bases unmatched: 2. The germline CDR1 and CDR2 sequences are LGHNA and YSLEER. CDR3: CASSQVLAGNTGELFF. Written as DNA, the CDR3 is TGCGCCAGCAGCCAAGTTCTAGCGGGGAACACCGGGGAGCTGTTTTTT.

The chain is built from TRBV3-1 (or the pseudogene TRBV3-2) and TRBJ2-3; 7 bases are a match to TRBD1. CDR3 length: 15 amino acids. Trimming cost V 3 bases and J 3 bases; bases outside gene matches: 6. From germline, CDR1 is LGHDT and CDR2 YNNKEL (reference sequence). The chain's CDR3 is CASSHSGTVTDTQYF. CDR3 DNA sequence: TGTGCCAGCAGCCATTCCGGGACAGTGACAGATACGCAGTATTTT.